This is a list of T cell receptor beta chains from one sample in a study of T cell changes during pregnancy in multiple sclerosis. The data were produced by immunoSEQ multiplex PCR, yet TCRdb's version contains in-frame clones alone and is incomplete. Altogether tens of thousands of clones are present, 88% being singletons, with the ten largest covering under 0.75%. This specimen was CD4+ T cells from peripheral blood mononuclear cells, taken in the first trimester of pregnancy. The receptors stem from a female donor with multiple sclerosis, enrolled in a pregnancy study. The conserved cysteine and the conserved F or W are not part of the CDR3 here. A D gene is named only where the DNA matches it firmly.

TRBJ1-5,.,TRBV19,ASSMSHSNQPQH
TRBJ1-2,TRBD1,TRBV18,ASSSTGGESTYGYT
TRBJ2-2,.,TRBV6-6,ASRLRGAQSLGELF
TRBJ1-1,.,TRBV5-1,ASSPRGHEEYTEAF
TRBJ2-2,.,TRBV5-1,ASSTQQVPRRTGELF
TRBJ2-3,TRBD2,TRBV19,ASSNNRLAVTDTQY
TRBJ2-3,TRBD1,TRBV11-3,ASSPSTGGVEDTQY
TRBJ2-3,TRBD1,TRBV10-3,AISESWDRTTDTQY
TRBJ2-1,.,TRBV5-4,ASSLSGSGNEQF
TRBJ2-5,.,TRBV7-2,ASSRGGPPRETQY
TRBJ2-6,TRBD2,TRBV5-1,ASGGGSGANVLT
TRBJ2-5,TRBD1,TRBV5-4,ASSPDREAQY
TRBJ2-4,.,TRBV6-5,ASSRALAKNIQY
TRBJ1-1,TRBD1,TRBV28,AVRTGGLGITEAF
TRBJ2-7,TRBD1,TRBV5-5,ASSPGDRIRYEQY
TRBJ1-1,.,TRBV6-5,ASSYSRENTEAF
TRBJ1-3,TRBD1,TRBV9,ASSSGTGGNTIY
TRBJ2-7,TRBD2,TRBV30,AWSGRSGGPNEQY
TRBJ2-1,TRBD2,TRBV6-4,ASRDIAGGEQF
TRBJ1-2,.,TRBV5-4,ASTRDMGLYGYT
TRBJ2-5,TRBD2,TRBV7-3,ASSSNGGSQETQY
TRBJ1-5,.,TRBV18,ASSPGTPKGSLSNQPQH